This T cell receptor beta chain originates from a study of blood T cell repertoires in COVID-19. Study as a whole: The origin of the acute and convalescent COVID-19 samples was the United States, Italy and Spain. PBMCs, B-cell-depleted T cells, or T cells were the source of the cDNA or gDNA that made up the material.

In the original workflow: Quantification of nucleated cells was approximated via reference gene primer amplification. Data came from immunoSEQ multiplex PCR; TCRdb stores just in-frame clones and leaves some out. V and J calls and clone size are those listed in that table; D and trimming were worked out from the DNA. This table holds fewer than 300,000 clones, about 89% found once. Germline CDR1 and CDR2: MNHEY and SMNVEV (reference sequence). This CDR3 region has 14 residues. The ends were cut back, 6 bases at V and 0 bases at J, with 6 bases in the middle. This TCR came from a woman aged 35 to 49 who had recovered from COVID-19. This chain uses TRBV27 with TRBJ1-6; D uncertain. Specimen: peripheral blood. For the CDR3, the DNA is TGTGCCAGCAGGCGGGGCTCCTATAATTCACCCCTCCACTTT. Its protein is CASRRGSYNSPLHF.